This TCR beta chain was identified in a study of cytomegalovirus exposure and HLA in healthy donors. Regarding the study as a whole: Trimming of TCR beta V- and J-genes showed a link, identified in a later analysis, to a missense DCLRE1C variant. Reports indicated that the classifier achieved high specificity and sensitivity in diagnosing cytomegalovirus status. The authors enumerated over 150 TCR beta chains as linked to cytomegalovirus.

Germline V lookup: CDR1 SGHNT, CDR2 YYREEE (reference sequence). The CDR3 length is 14 residues. V trimming: 4 bases; J trimming: 5 bases; junction bases outside the gene matches: 5. Amplification used 60 Vbeta primers and 13 Jbeta primers. Per the study methods: Later, tens of millions of unique TCR beta chains were counted in an analysis, and around 11 million of them were shared. Assay used: immunoSEQ multiplex PCR; TCRdb lists only in-frame clones, some missing. D and trimming come from the DNA, and the V and J calls and clone size come from that table. The data hold fewer than 180,000 clones, with 60% to 85% observed a single time. This clone appeared once. Its target is not known.

The specimen sequenced was PBMCs. This receptor was identified in a man aged 50 or older in good health and CMV-seropositive. The chain has TRBV5-4 and TRBJ1-2, with 10 bases aligning to TRBD1. The CDR3 sequence is CASSQDRGDYGYTF. For the CDR3, the DNA is TGTGCCAGCAGCCAGGACAGGGGGGATTATGGCTACACCTTC.